A selection of T cell receptor beta chains follows, all from one sample in a study of blood T cell repertoires in COVID-19. Assay used: immunoSEQ multiplex PCR; TCRdb lists only in-frame clones, some missing. The sample has approximately 230,000 clones, just over 85% seen once. Input material: peripheral blood. The source of these receptors is a young man who had recovered from COVID-19. Each CDR3 is given with its conserved first and last residue. D genes are given only for firm matches. The size entry is marked missing in some rows and otherwise reads once, few, many or a size class.

- TRBJ2-1 TRBV3-1/TRBV3-2 - CASSQTNEQFF TGTGCCAGCAGCCAAACAAATGAGCAGTTCTTC
- TRBJ1-1 TRBV27 - CASSVGQRFEAFF TGTGCCAGCAGCGTCGGACAGAGATTTGAAGCTTTCTTT
- TRBJ1-2 TRBV14 - CASSPVRRAAGYTF TGTGCCAGCAGCCCTGTGAGGAGGGCGGCTGGCTACACCTTC
TRBD2 TRBJ2-5 TRBV4-1 few CASSQVLGTSGILGTQYF TGCGCCAGCAGCCAAGTACTCGGGACTAGCGGGATCCTAGGGACCCAGTACTTC
- TRBJ1-1 TRBV19 - CASSIRRGNTEAFF TGTGCCAGTAGTATAAGACGGGGGAACACTGAAGCTTTCTTT
- TRBJ2-2 TRBV14 - CASSQGTPGAGELFF TGTGCCAGCAGCCAAGGGACGCCCGGGGCCGGGGAGCTGTTTTTT
- TRBJ1-6 TRBV6-4 - CADKRLGSHGGTSNSPLHF TGTGCCGATAAGAGGCTCGGCTCTCACGGGGGGACCTCTAATTCACCCCTCCACTTT
TRBD2 TRBJ2-7 TRBV6-5 once CASSYSGLAGEQYF TGTGCCAGCAGTTACTCCGGGCTAGCGGGGGAGCAGTACTTC
- TRBJ2-7 TRBV20-1 - CSARLVYEQYF TGCAGTGCTAGGTTAGTCTACGAGCAGTACTTC
TRBD1 TRBJ2-5 TRBV10-3 - CAISRDRGRGTQYF TGTGCCATCAGCCGGGACAGGGGGAGAGGGACCCAGTACTTC
TRBD2 TRBJ2-2 TRBV19 - CASRRLAGGTNTGELFF TGTGCCAGTCGTCGGCTAGCGGGGGGAACGAACACCGGGGAGCTGTTTTTT
TRBD1 TRBJ1-2 TRBV12-3/TRBV12-4 - CASTLTGGYGYTF TGTGCCAGCACCTTGACAGGGGGATATGGCTACACCTTC
- TRBJ1-5 TRBV15 - CATSRDRAYSNQPQHF TGTGCCACCAGCAGAGATAGAGCCTATAGCAATCAGCCCCAGCATTTT
TRBD1 TRBJ2-4 TRBV20-1 - CSAFRGLVQYF TGCAGTGCCTTCAGGGGGCTTGTTCAGTACTTC
TRBD2 TRBJ2-3 TRBV19 - CASSLLAGMSTDTQYF TGTGCCAGTAGCTTACTAGCGGGAATGAGCACAGATACGCAGTATTTT
- TRBJ1-5 TRBV30 - CAGGGSLNQPQHF TGTGCCGGTGGCGGGTCTCTTAATCAGCCCCAGCATTTT
TRBD1 TRBJ1-2 TRBV4-3 few CASSRRNRGHMDYGYTF TGCGCCAGCAGCCGAAGGAACAGGGGGCATATGGACTATGGCTACACCTTC
TRBD1 TRBJ1-5 TRBV24-1 - CATSPGGGQPQHF TGTGCCACCAGTCCAGGGGGCGGACAGCCCCAGCATTTT
TRBD2 TRBJ2-6 TRBV27 - CASSSPSGGGHGANVLTF TGTGCCAGCAGTTCCCCTAGCGGGGGGGGTCACGGGGCCAACGTCCTGACTTTC
- TRBJ1-4 TRBV19 - CASARVSPATNEKLFF TGTGCCAGTGCTCGGGTTAGCCCTGCAACTAATGAAAAACTGTTTTTT
- TRBJ1-4 TRBV3-1/TRBV3-2 - CASSQVRGSNEKLFF TGTGCCAGCAGCCAAGTCAGGGGTTCGAATGAAAAACTGTTTTTT
- TRBJ2-6 TRBV10-1 - CASSDRVGNVLTF TGCGCCAGCAGTGACAGGGTTGGGAACGTCCTGACTTTC
TRBD2 TRBJ2-5 TRBV19 - CASSIGGGLHQETQYF TGTGCCAGTAGTATAGGGGGAGGGCTCCACCAAGAGACCCAGTACTTC
- TRBJ1-3 TRBV6-5 once CASSYQISGNTIYF TGTGCCAGCAGTTACCAAATCAGTGGAAACACCATATATTTT
TRBD1 TRBJ1-2 TRBV7-9 - CASSPTGFIDGYTF TGTGCCAGCAGCCCGACAGGGTTTATTGATGGCTACACCTTC
- TRBJ1-2 TRBV3-1/TRBV3-2 - CASSQDFLRGGYTF TGTGCCAGCAGCCAAGACTTCCTTCGAGGTGGCTACACCTTC
TRBD2 TRBJ2-1 TRBV19 - CASSIGGATWDEQFF TGTGCCAGTAGTATCGGGGGGGCCACGTGGGATGAGCAGTTCTTC
- TRBJ1-6 TRBV12-2 - CASRLAGGDNSPLHF TGTGCAAGTCGCTTAGCGGGGGGGGATAATTCACCCCTCCACTTT
TRBD2 TRBJ2-1 TRBV19 - CASSYSGDWSGDNEQFF TGTGCCAGTAGTTATTCCGGGGATTGGAGCGGGGACAATGAGCAGTTCTTC
- TRBJ2-7 TRBV6-1 - CASRPLEEGSYEQYF TGTGCCAGCAGACCCCTCGAGGAGGGCTCCTACGAGCAGTACTTC
TRBD1 TRBJ1-1 TRBV27 - CASSPLGQGTDTEAFF TGTGCCAGCAGTCCCCTAGGACAGGGGACCGACACTGAAGCTTTCTTT
TRBD2 TRBJ2-7 TRBV19 - CASSTNKGTSGSEQYF TGTGCCAGTAGTACGAACAAGGGGACTAGTGGATCCGAGCAGTACTTC
- TRBJ1-1 TRBV6-5 - CASSYATANTEAFF TGTGCCAGCAGTTACGCGACAGCCAACACTGAAGCTTTCTTT
- TRBJ1-1 TRBV19 - CASSPASGQPEAFF TGTGCCAGTAGTCCCGCCTCTGGACAGCCTGAAGCTTTCTTT
TRBD1 TRBJ1-5 TRBV18 few CASSPYTGGPLQPQHF TGTGCCAGCTCACCATATACAGGGGGCCCGCTTCAGCCCCAGCATTTT
TRBD2 TRBJ2-7 TRBV4-1 - CASSQADFIGGGTYEQYF TGCGCCAGCAGCCAAGCTGATTTTATCGGCGGGGGTACCTACGAGCAGTACTTC
- TRBJ1-4 TRBV20-1 - CSAGGGVNEKLFF TGCAGTGCTGGTGGGGGGGTTAATGAAAAACTGTTTTTT
TRBD1 TRBJ1-2 TRBV4-2 - CASSQEDRGLRYTF TGTGCCAGCAGCCAAGAGGACAGGGGGTTGCGCTACACCTTC
TRBD2 TRBJ2-5 TRBV27 - CASSLMTPSSGLAGDVRETQYF TGTGCCAGCAGTTTAATGACCCCCTCATCGGGACTAGCGGGGGACGTAAGAGAGACCCAGTACTTC
- TRBJ1-4 TRBV28 - CASRTQGLGEKLFF TGTGCCAGCAGAACGCAGGGGCTCGGGGAAAAACTGTTTTTT
- TRBJ1-1 TRBV27 - CASSLTLTVNTEAFF TGTGCCAGCAGTCTAACCCTGACAGTTAACACTGAAGCTTTCTTT
- TRBJ2-7 TRBV7-2 once CASSFATDSPAPYF TGTGCCAGCAGCTTCGCGACCGATAGCCCTGCCCCGTACTTC
TRBD2 TRBJ2-7 TRBV19 - CASSLVASGGPRYEQYF TGTGCCAGTAGTCTCGTGGCTAGCGGGGGGCCGCGCTACGAGCAGTACTTC
TRBD1 TRBJ1-2 TRBV2 - CASVQGTGNYYGYTF TGTGCCAGTGTACAGGGGACAGGGAACTACTATGGCTACACCTTC
TRBD1 TRBJ1-2 TRBV4-3 - CASSQGGTGAFYGYTF TGCGCCAGCAGCCAAGGGGGGACAGGGGCTTTCTATGGCTACACCTTC
- TRBJ1-5 TRBV3-1/TRBV3-2 - CASSQGGVPAGNQPQHF TGTGCCAGCAGCCAAGGGGGGGTCCCCGCCGGCAATCAGCCCCAGCATTTT
- TRBJ1-2 TRBV7-9 - CASSLSPGNYGYTF TGTGCCAGCAGCTTAAGCCCGGGGAACTATGGCTACACCTTC
TRBD2 TRBJ2-7 TRBV9 - CASSVGLAVGYEQYF TGTGCCAGCAGCGTCGGACTAGCGGTAGGCTACGAGCAGTACTTC
- TRBJ2-2 TRBV6-6 - CASRPAGTGELFF TGTGCCAGCAGACCCGCGGGTACCGGGGAGCTGTTTTTT
TRBD2 TRBJ2-7 TRBV5-1 - CASSLGLAVMREQYF TGCGCCAGCAGCTTGGGACTAGCCGTAATGAGAGAGCAGTACTTC
- TRBJ2-7 TRBV10-1 - CASSESGADYEQYF TGCGCCAGCAGTGAGTCGGGCGCTGACTACGAGCAGTACTTC
- TRBJ2-7 TRBV6-1 - CASSEGLLNTYEQYF TGTGCCAGCAGTGAAGGGCTTCTTAACACCTACGAGCAGTACTTC
TRBD2 TRBJ2-7 TRBV7-6 once CASSSSGGRTVEQYF TGTGCCAGCAGCTCCAGCGGGGGGAGGACGGTCGAGCAGTACTTC
- TRBJ1-2 TRBV6-5 few CASIPGTDSGYGYTF TGTGCCAGCATTCCAGGTACCGACAGTGGCTATGGCTACACCTTC
TRBD1 TRBJ2-1 TRBV5-6 - CASSFGQGYNEQFF TGTGCCAGCAGCTTCGGACAGGGCTACAATGAGCAGTTCTTC